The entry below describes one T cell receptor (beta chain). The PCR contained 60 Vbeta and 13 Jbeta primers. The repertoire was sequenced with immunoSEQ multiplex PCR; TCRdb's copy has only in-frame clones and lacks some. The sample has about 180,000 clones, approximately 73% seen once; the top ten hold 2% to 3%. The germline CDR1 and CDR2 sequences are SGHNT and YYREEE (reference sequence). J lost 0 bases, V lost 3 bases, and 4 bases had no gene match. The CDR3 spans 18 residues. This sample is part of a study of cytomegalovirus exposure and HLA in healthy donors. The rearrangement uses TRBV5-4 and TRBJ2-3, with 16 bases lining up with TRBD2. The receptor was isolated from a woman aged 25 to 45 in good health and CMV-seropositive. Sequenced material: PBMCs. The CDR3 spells CASSSGTSGGASTDTQYF. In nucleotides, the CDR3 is TGTGCCAGCAGCTCCGGGACTAGCGGGGGGGCTAGCACAGATACGCAGTATTTT.